What follows describes a single T cell receptor (beta chain). Antigen: not known. Assay used: immunoSEQ multiplex PCR; TCRdb lists only in-frame clones, some missing. The sample includes 130,000 or so clones, roughly nine tenths seen only once; the top ten take 7.5% to 8%. CDR1 is SGHTA, CDR2 FQGTGA, per germline. The CDR3 runs 13 residues. Trimming shortened V by 3 bases and J by 5 bases, and 10 bases separated the two germline ends. This entry belongs to a study of T cell responses to AZD1222 COVID-19 vaccine. Study-level findings and limits: Spike-specific TCR breadth and depth were elevated following two AZD1222 doses. Per reports, nearly half of all spike-specific TCRs target regions that are unmutated in variants. Dominant CD4 TCR responses targeted spike regions 160-218 and 743-854.

The chain joins TRBV7-3 to TRBJ1-1; D is unresolved. The sample in question was peripheral blood, obtained 28 days after the second dose of the MenACWY control vaccine. The clonotype comes from an adult who received the MenACWY meningococcal vaccine as a control. CDR3 amino acids: CASSFRVRTEAFF. Here the CDR3 DNA reads TGTGCCAGCAGCTTTCGGGTTAGGACTGAAGCTTTCTTT.